These T cell receptor beta chains were read from a single sample in a study of T cell responses to AZD1222 COVID-19 vaccine. Profiling relied on immunoSEQ multiplex PCR, and the TCRdb table lists in-frame clones only, not all of them. The table records more than 150,000 clones, over 70% of them present only once. Specimen: peripheral blood, collected 28 days after the second AZD1222 dose. The receptors were sampled from an adult who received the AZD1222 COVID-19 vaccine. The CDR3 runs from the conserved cysteine through the conserved F or W. Fields, in order: CDR3 length, V gene, D gene, clone size, J gene, CDR3 DNA, CDR3 protein. The D gene is left open where the match is weak. Only some rows state a clone size, as once, few, many or a class for expanded clones.

>17|TRBV7-9|TRBD2|.|TRBJ2-2
TGTGCCAGCAGCCGACTAGCGGGATTTGGGAACACCGGGGAGCTGTTTTTT
CASSRLAGFGNTGELFF
>12|TRBV19|.|.|TRBJ1-2
TGTGCCAGTAGTATTGGGGGGGCTGGCTACACCTTC
CASSIGGAGYTF
>14|TRBV19|TRBD1|.|TRBJ1-5
TGTGCCAGTAGGATTCCGGGACAGAATCAGCCCCAGCATTTT
CASRIPGQNQPQHF
>17|TRBV15|TRBD2|.|TRBJ2-3
TGTGCCACCAGCAGAGCTCTAGGCGGGAGCCGCACAGATACGCAGTATTTT
CATSRALGGSRTDTQYF
>16|TRBV19|.|once|TRBJ1-5
TGTGCCAGTAGTATAGTGGGGCTCCCTGGGAATCAGCCCCAGCATTTT
CASSIVGLPGNQPQHF
>13|TRBV4-3|.|.|TRBJ1-1
TGCGCCAGCAGCCTCAGGGGTGACACTGAAGCTTTCTTT
CASSLRGDTEAFF
>13|TRBV14|.|.|TRBJ1-1
TGTGCCAGCAGCCAAGATGGTGTGACTGAAGCTTTCTTT
CASSQDGVTEAFF
>17|TRBV28|TRBD1|.|TRBJ1-5
TGTGCCAGCAGTCCCCCCTCCGGGACAGGGAACAATCAGCCCCAGCATTTT
CASSPPSGTGNNQPQHF
>14|TRBV6-6|.|.|TRBJ2-7
TGTGCCAGCAGTCGATCTAGCGAGTCCTACGAGCAGTACTTC
CASSRSSESYEQYF
>15|TRBV28|TRBD1|.|TRBJ1-6
TGTGCCAGCAGCCCTACGGACAGGGATAATTCACCCCTCCACTTT
CASSPTDRDNSPLHF
>16|TRBV28|.|.|TRBJ1-5
TGTGCCAGTCGGATCTGGTCAGGAGATAGCAATCAGCCCCAGCATTTT
CASRIWSGDSNQPQHF
>15|TRBV19|TRBD1|.|TRBJ2-2
TGTGCCAGTAGTAGGGGGGACAGGGACACCGGGGAGCTGTTTTTT
CASSRGDRDTGELFF
>13|TRBV19|.|.|TRBJ2-5
TGTGCCAGTTCCGGGTCCAGACAAGAGACCCAGTACTTC
CASSGSRQETQYF
>18|TRBV6-2/TRBV6-3|TRBD2|.|TRBJ2-7
TGTGCCAGCAGTCTAAGGAGACTAGCGGTCCCTCAGGGGGACGAGCAGTACTTC
CASSLRRLAVPQGDEQYF
>15|TRBV19|.|.|TRBJ2-3
TGTGCCAGTAGGTTCAGGGGATTTAGCACAGATACGCAGTATTTT
CASRFRGFSTDTQYF
>16|TRBV5-1|TRBD2|.|TRBJ2-1
TGCGCCAGCAGCGCCTGGACTAGCGGGGATTACAATGAGCAGTTCTTC
CASSAWTSGDYNEQFF
>14|TRBV7-2|.|.|TRBJ2-1
TGTGCCAGCAGCTTAGGAGGGAGCTACAATGAGCAGTTCTTC
CASSLGGSYNEQFF
>10|TRBV11-3|.|.|TRBJ2-5
TGTGCCAGCAAGCTGGAGACCCAGTACTTC
CASKLETQYF
>10|TRBV20-1|.|few|TRBJ2-7
TGCAGTGCCGCGGTCGACGAGCAGTACTTC
CSAAVDEQYF
>15|TRBV9|TRBD1|.|TRBJ1-1
TGTGCCAGCAGCGGACAGGGGGCGCAGAACACTGAAGCTTTCTTT
CASSGQGAQNTEAFF